This T cell receptor (beta chain) was profiled in a study of metastatic and nonmetastatic thyroid tumors (TCRdb year 2020). For context, the study as a whole: The researchers compared repertoires between peripheral blood samples and tumor or nodule tissue samples from patients with malignant or benign thyroid disease. General conclusions and limits of the study: In both blood and tumor samples, malignant tumors were reported to have significantly higher TCR beta diversity than benign nodules.

Receptor libraries were prepared by PCR. Sequenced using an Illumina HiSeq 4000. High-throughput sequencing was used to profile the TCR beta-chain CDR3 region of every patient. Processing in the source paper ran as follows. CDR3 differences across clinicopathological groups were used to build a classifier for discriminating distant-metastatic papillary thyroid cancer patients. The Shannon index was used to measure repertoire diversity, and the Morisita-Horn index was used to measure how similar tumor and blood repertoires were. TCRdb reworked the public reads: Q25 trimming with fastp, MiXCR clone assembly, productive beta chains retained. The V and J calls and clone size come from TCRdb's table, not from the authors' own analysis. A total of around 35,000 clones appear in this sample, about a sixth of them only once. The leading ten clones occupy about 6.8% of the sample. The CDR3 starts with the cysteine, ends with the phenylalanine, and has 16 residues. Just CDR3 DNA is preserved here, 48 bases in frame from base 1. The V end loses 0 bases and the J end loses 5 bases, and a stretch of 13 bases separates them. From the germline V gene (reference sequence), CDR1 is MNHNY and CDR2 is SVGAGI.

This clone was recorded at least ten times. No cognate antigen has been identified for it. Base quality data are lacking; no much larger clone is found one base away. No treatment had been received by any patient before thyroid surgery. Patient clinical samples collected from about 2012 to 2018 were retrospectively analysed using T-cell receptor beta sequencing. This chain is built from TRBV6-6 and TRBJ1-4; TRBD1 could be the D gene, as 6 bases match. This clonotype was sampled from a male donor with papillary thyroid cancer or a benign thyroid nodule (not recorded which). Some clones in this sample may be carry-over from other donors' samples. The sequencing input was blood. The CDR3 reads CASSYSGGPRNEKLFF. The DNA reads as follows: TGTGCCAGCAGTTACTCGGGGGGCCCAAGGAATGAAAAACTGTTTTTT.